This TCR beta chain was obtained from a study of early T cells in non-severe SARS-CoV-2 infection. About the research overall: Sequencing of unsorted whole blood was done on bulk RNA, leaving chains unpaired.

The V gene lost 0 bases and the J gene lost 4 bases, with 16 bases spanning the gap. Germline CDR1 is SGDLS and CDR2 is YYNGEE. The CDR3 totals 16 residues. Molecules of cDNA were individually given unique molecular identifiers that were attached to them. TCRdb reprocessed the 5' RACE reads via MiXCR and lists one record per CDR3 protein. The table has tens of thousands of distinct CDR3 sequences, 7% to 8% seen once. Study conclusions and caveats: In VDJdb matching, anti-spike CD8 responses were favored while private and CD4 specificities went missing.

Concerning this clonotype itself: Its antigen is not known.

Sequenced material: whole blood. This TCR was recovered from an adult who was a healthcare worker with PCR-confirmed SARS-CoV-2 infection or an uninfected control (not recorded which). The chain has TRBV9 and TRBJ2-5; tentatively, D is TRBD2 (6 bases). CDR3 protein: CASSVASDPEGETQYF. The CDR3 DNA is TGTGCCAGCAGCGTAGCTAGTGACCCGGAGGGAGAGACCCAGTACTTC.